This TCR beta chain appears in the sequencing data of a study of cytomegalovirus exposure and HLA in healthy donors. General study findings and limits: V- and J-gene trimming in TCR beta was tied to a missense DCLRE1C variant by an analysis performed later.

Concerning this clone itself: Its target is not known.

60 Vbeta and 13 Jbeta primers were used in PCR. Only in-frame clones appear in the TCRdb table, and some are missing; sequencing was by immunoSEQ multiplex PCR. The repertoire holds around 150,000 clones, with under 75% as singletons. Sequencing used PBMCs. The receptor's source is a woman aged 55-75 years in good health and CMV-seropositive.

The CDR3 reads CASSPGLTNTGELFF. The CDR3 bases are TGTGCCAGCAGCCCCGGACTAACGAACACCGGGGAGCTGTTTTTT. The chain links TRBV6-5 to TRBJ2-2; weak D call: TRBD2 (6 bases). The CDR3 is 15 amino acids. Germline V lookup: CDR1 MNHEY, CDR2 SVGAGI. V gave up 6 bases and J gave up 0 bases, with 11 bases separating them.